This entry features one TCR beta chain sequence. This sample is part of a study of blood T cell repertoires in COVID-19. TCRdb keeps only in-frame clones here, not all; method: immunoSEQ multiplex PCR. The table includes tens of thousands of clones, over 70% detected once. The length of the CDR3 is 14 residues. The germline V and J ends were trimmed by 0 bases and 4 bases, with 8 bases remaining between them. From germline, CDR1 is SGHRS and CDR2 YFSETQ. This TCR was recovered from a man aged 50-59 years with active COVID-19. What was sequenced was peripheral blood. This chain joins TRBV5-1 and TRBJ1-5, with TRBD1 as a possible D gene (5 bases). The CDR3 sequence: CASSLGGLNQPQHF. In DNA form, the CDR3 reads TGCGCCAGCAGCTTGGGGGGCTTGAATCAGCCCCAGCATTTT.